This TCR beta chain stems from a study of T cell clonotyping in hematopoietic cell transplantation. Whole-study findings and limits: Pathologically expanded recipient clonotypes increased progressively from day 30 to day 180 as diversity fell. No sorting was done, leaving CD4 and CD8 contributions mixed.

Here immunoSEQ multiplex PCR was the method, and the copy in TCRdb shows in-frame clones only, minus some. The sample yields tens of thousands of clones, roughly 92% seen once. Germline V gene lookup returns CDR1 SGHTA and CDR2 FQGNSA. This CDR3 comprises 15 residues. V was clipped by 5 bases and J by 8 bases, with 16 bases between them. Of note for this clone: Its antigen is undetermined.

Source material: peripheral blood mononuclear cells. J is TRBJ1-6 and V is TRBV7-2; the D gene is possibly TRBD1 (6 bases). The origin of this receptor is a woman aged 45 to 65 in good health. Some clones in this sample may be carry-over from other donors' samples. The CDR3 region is CASSRVGQSYSPLHF. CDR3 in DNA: TGTGCCAGCAGCCGAGTCGGACAGAGCTATTCACCCCTCCACTTT.